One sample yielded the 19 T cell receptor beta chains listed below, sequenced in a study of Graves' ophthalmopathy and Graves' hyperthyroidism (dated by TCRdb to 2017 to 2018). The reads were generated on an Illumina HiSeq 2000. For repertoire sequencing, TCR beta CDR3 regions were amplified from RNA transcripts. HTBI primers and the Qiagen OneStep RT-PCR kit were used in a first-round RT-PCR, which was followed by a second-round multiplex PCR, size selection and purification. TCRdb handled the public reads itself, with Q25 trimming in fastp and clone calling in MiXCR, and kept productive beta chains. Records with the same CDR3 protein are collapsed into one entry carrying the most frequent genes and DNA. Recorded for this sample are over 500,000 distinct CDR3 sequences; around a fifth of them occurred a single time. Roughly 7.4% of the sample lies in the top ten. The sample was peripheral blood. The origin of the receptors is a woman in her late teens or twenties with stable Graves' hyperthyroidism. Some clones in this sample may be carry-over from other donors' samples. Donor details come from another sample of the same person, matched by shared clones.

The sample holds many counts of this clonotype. The CDR3 region has the DNA TGTGCCAGCAGCAGAAAGAGCAATCAGCCCCAGCATTTT. Its protein is CASSRKSNQPQHF. The rearrangement joins TRBV27 to TRBJ1-5, with D unresolved. The V end was cut by 6 bases, the J end by 1 base, with 7 bases between. The V gene's germline CDR1 is MNHEY and CDR2 SMNVEV (reference sequence). The CDR3 spans 13 residues.

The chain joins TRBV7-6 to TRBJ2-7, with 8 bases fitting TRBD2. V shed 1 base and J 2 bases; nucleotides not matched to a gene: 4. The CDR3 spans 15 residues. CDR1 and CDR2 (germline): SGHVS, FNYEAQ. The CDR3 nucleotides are TGTGCCAGCAGCTTAGAAGTAGCGGGAACCTACGAGCAGTACTTC. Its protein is CASSLEVAGTYEQYF.

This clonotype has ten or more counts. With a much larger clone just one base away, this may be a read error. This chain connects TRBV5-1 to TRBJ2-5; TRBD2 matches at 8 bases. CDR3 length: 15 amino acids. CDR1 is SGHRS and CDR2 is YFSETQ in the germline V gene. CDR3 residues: CASSLVGRAEETKYF. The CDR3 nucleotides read TGCGCCAGCAGCTTGGTCGGGAGGGCGGAAGAGACCAAGTACTTC. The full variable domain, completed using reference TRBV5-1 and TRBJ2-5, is KAGVTQTPRYLIKTRGQQVTLSCSPISGHRSVSWYQQTPGQGLQFLFEYFSETQRNKGNFPGRFSGRQFSNSRSEMNVSTLELGDSALYLCASSLVGRAEETKYFGPGTRLLVL.

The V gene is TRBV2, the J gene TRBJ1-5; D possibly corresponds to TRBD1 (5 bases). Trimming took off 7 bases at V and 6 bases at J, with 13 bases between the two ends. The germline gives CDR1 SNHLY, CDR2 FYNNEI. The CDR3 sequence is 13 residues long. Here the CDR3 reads CASKGQGSQPQHF. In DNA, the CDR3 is TGTGCCAGCAAGGGGCAGGGTAGTCAGCCCCAGCATTTT.

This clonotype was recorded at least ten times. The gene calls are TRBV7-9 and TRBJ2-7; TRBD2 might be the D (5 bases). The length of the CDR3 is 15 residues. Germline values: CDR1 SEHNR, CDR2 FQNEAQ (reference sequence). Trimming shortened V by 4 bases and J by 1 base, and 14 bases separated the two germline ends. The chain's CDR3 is CASSSPLRGSYEQYF. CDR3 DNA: TGTGCCAGCAGCTCGCCTCTCCGGGGATCCTACGAGCAGTACTTC. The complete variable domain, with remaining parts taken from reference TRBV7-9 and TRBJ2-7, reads DTGVSQNPRHKITKRGQNVTFRCDPISEHNRLYWYRQTLGQGPEFLTYFQNEAQLEKSRLLSDRFSAERPKGSFSTLEIQRTEQGDSAMYLCASSSPLRGSYEQYFGPGTRLTVT.

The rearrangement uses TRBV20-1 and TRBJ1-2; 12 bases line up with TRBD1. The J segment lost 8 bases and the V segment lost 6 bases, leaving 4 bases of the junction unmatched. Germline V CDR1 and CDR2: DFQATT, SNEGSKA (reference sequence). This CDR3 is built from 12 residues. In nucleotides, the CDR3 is TGCAGTGCGGTGGGACAGGGGGCAGGCTACACCTTC. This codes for CSAVGQGAGYTF.

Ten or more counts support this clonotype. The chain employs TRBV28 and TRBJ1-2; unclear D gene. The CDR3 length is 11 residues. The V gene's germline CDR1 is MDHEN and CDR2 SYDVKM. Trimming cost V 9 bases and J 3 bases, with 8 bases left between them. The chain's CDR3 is CASYFDYGYTF. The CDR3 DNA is TGTGCCAGTTACTTTGACTATGGCTACACCTTC.

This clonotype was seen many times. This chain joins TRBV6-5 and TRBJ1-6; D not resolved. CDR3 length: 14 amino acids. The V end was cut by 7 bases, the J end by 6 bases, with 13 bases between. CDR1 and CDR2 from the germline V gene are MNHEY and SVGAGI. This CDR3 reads CASTFRGLNSPLHF. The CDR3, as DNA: TGTGCCAGCACCTTTCGGGGTCTTAATTCACCCCTCCACTTT.

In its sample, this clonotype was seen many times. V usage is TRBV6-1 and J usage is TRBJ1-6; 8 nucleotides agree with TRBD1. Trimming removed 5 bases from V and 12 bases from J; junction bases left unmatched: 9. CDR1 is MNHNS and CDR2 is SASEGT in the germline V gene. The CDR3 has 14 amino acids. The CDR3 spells CASSPPDRALPLHF. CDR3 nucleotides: TGTGCCAGCAGTCCGCCGGACAGGGCGTTACCCCTCCACTTT.

As DNA, the CDR3 is TGTGCCACTACCCCGGGACTTTTGGACACTGAAGCTTTCTTT. This sequence encodes CATTPGLLDTEAFF. The V and J genes are TRBV15 and TRBJ1-1; TRBD1 is a possible D gene (5 bases). The CDR3 is 14 residues long. CDR1 and CDR2 (germline): LNHNV, YYDKDF (reference sequence). With 9 bases removed from V and 3 bases from J, the gap between germline ends came to 17 bases. Full variable domain (rest looked up from reference TRBV15 and TRBJ1-1): DAMVIQNPRYQVTQFGKPVTLSCSQTLNHNVMYWYQQKSSQAPKLLFHYYDKDFNNEADTPDNFQSRRPNTSFCFLDIRSPGLGDTAMYLCATTPGLLDTEAFFGQGTRLTVV.

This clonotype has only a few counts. The CDR3 protein is CSASRNPTGGTEAFF. The CDR3 DNA is TGCAGTGCTAGCCGAAATCCGACAGGGGGCACTGAAGCTTTCTTT. The chain recombines TRBV20-1 with TRBJ1-1; 9 positions match TRBD1. Germline CDR1 reads DFQATT; CDR2 reads SNEGSKA (reference sequence). With V trimmed by 3 bases and J by 4 bases, 9 bases remained unmatched. This CDR3 contains 15 residues.

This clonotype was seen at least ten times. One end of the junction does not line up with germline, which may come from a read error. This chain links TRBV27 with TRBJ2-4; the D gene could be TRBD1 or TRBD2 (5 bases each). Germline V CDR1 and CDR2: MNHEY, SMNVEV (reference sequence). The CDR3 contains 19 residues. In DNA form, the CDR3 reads TGTGCCAGCAGTTTCGAGGGACCGGGTACGTCGAGGCCCAAAAACATTAAGTACTTC. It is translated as CASSFEGPGTSRPKNIKYF.

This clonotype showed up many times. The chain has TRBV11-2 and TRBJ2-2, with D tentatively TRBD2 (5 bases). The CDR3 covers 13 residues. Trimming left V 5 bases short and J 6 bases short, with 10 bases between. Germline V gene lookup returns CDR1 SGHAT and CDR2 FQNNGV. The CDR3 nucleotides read TGTGCCAGCAGCAGAGCGAGGGCCGGGGAGCTGTTTTTT. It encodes CASSRARAGELFF.

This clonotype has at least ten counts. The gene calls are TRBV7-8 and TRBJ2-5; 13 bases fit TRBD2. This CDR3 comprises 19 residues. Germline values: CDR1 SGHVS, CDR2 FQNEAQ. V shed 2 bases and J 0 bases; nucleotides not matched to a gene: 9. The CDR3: CASSLLTSGRRRYQETQYF. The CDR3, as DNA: TGTGCCAGCAGCTTATTGACTAGCGGGAGGCGTAGGTACCAAGAGACCCAGTACTTC.

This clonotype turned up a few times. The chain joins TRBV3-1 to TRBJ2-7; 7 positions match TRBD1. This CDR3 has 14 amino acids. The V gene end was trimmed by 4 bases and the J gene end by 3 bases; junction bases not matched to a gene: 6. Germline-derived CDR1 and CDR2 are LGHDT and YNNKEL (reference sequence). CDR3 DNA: TGTGCCAGCAGCCGGCGACAGGGTTACTACGAGCAGTACTTC. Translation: CASSRRQGYYEQYF.

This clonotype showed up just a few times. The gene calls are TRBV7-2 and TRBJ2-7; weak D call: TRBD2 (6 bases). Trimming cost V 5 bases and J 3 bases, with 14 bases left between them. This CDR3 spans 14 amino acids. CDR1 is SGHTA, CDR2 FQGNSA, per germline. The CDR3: CASSPGLRHYEQYF. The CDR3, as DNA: TGTGCCAGCAGCCCGGGACTTCGTCACTACGAGCAGTACTTC.

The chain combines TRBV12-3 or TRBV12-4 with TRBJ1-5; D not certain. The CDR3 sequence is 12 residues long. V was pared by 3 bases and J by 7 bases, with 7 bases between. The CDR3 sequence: CASSFGVQPQHF. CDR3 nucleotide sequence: TGTGCCAGCAGTTTCGGGGTGCAGCCCCAGCATTTT.

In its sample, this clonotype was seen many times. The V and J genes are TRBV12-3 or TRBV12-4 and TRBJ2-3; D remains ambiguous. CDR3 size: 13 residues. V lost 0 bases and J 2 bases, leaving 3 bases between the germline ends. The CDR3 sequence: CASSLATTDTQYF. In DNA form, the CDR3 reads TGTGCCAGCAGTTTAGCCACCACAGATACGCAGTATTTT.

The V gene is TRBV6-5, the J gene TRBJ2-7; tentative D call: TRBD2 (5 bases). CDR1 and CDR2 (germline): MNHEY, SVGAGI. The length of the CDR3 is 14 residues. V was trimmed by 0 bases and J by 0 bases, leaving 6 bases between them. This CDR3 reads CASSYSAGSYEQYF. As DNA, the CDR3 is TGTGCCAGCAGTTACTCTGCGGGCTCCTACGAGCAGTACTTC.